This TCR beta chain was retrieved from a study of CD8+ T cells in alopecia areata. The treatment is: oral pan-JAK inhibitor, 5-10 mg twice daily. Study observations and caveats: Normal skin contains resident alphabeta T cells, and these are also sequenced in scalp samples. TCR sharing across patients was less clear than in mice, possibly HLA-related. Under tofacitinib, numerous expanded lesional clonotypes remained detectable in scalp and blood. Across lesional scalp, and particularly alopecia totalis/universalis, clonality surpassed that of normal scalp.

This clone was picked up a small number of times. Its specificity is unknown. The CDR3 spans 16 residues. Germline V gene data show CDR1 as SGHVS and CDR2 as FQNEAQ. V gave up 3 bases and J gave up 14 bases, with 23 bases separating them. Extraction of RNA preceded its reverse transcription into cDNA, which served as the sequencing template. The table came from immunoSEQ multiplex PCR; TCRdb's copy has only in-frame clones and leaves some out. In the table there are about 200,000 clones, less than 45% of which are singletons. This sequence originates from a human donor with alopecia areata. The chain is built from TRBV7-8 and TRBJ1-6; possibly TRBD1 for D (6 bases). Source: CD4+ T cells sorted from blood, taken at approximately week 30, from a patient treated with tofacitinib. The CDR3 protein is CASSLIRDNLIQALHF. CDR3 sequence (DNA): TGTGCCAGCAGCTTGATACGGGACAATCTAATTCAAGCCCTCCACTTT.